One sample yielded the 26 T cell receptor beta chains listed below, sequenced in a study of shared T cell receptors in the human thymus. Method: immunoSEQ multiplex PCR; TCRdb's copy keeps in-frame clones and lacks some. The sample yields about 380,000 clones, 95% seen once. The sample consisted of thymocytes. These receptors were taken from a human donor.

The J gene is TRBJ2-7, the V gene TRBV9; 7 positions match TRBD1. This CDR3 is built from 15 residues. Germline V lookup: CDR1 SGDLS, CDR2 YYNGEE. V trimming: 2 bases; J trimming: 4 bases; junction bases outside the gene matches: 9. CDR3 sequence: CASSVTGTDFYEQYF. CDR3 sequence (DNA): TGTGCCAGCAGCGTCACCGGGACAGACTTTTACGAGCAGTACTTC.

This chain connects TRBV13 to TRBJ2-2; 11 bases fit TRBD2. The CDR3 has 17 amino acids. CDR1 and CDR2 from the germline V gene are PRHDT and FYEKMQ (reference sequence). The V segment lost 6 bases and the J segment 3 bases; nucleotides outside the gene matches: 9. The CDR3 is CASRYSGRALHTGELFF. The CDR3 nucleotides read TGTGCCAGCAGGTATAGCGGGAGGGCCCTTCACACCGGGGAGCTGTTTTTT. Full variable domain (rest looked up from reference TRBV13 and TRBJ2-2): AAGVIQSPRHLIKEKRETATLKCYPIPRHDTVYWYQQGPGQDPQFLISFYEKMQSDKGSIPDRFSAQQFSDYHSELNMSSLELGDSALYFCASRYSGRALHTGELFFGEGSRLTVL.

The chain combines TRBV2 with TRBJ2-1; no reliable D call. Germline V gene lookup returns CDR1 SNHLY and CDR2 FYNNEI. Trimming pared 5 bases from V and 15 bases from J, leaving 14 bases between. There are 11 residues in the CDR3. The CDR3 loop is CASSLGQVGFF. DNA of the CDR3: TGTGCCAGCAGTCTAGGGCAGGTAGGGTTCTTC.

This clone is a singleton in its sample. The chain carries TRBV7-8 and TRBJ1-1; D remains ambiguous. CDR1 is SGHVS and CDR2 is FQNEAQ in the germline V gene. V was clipped by 2 bases and J by 0 bases, with 16 bases between them. This CDR3 spans 17 amino acids. CDR3 residues: CASSLYWVEFMNTEAFF. The CDR3 DNA follows: TGTGCCAGCAGCTTATATTGGGTCGAGTTTATGAACACTGAAGCTTTCTTT.

The chain has TRBV7-2 and TRBJ2-3; perhaps TRBD2 as D (7 bases). Deletions cut 7 bases from V and 2 bases from J, with 22 bases between. In germline, CDR1 is SGHTA, CDR2 FQGNSA. This CDR3 region has 17 residues. CDR3 coding DNA: TGTGCCAGCACCCCAGGAGGGGGGGGGAGGGACACAGATACGCAGTATTTT. Translating it yields CASTPGGGGRDTDTQYF.

This chain connects TRBV7-9 to TRBJ1-4; possibly TRBD1 for D (5 bases). The CDR3 is 16 residues long. Trimming left V 5 bases short and J 2 bases short, with 15 bases between. Germline assignment: CDR1 SEHNR and CDR2 FQNEAQ (reference sequence). The CDR3, as DNA: TGTGCCAGCAGCACAACGACCCGGGGGACTAATGAAAAACTGTTTTTT. It is translated as CASSTTTRGTNEKLFF.

V and J are TRBV1 and TRBJ1-1. TRBV1 is described as a pseudogene. The CDR3 has 15 amino acids. Here the CDR3 reads CTSSQVFSYNAEAFF. The DNA for the CDR3 is TGCACCAGCAGCCAGGTATTTTCGTATAACGCTGAAGCTTTCTTT.

The V gene is TRBV5-4, the J gene TRBJ2-7; no clear D gene. The V gene lost 0 bases and the J gene lost 2 bases, with 6 bases spanning the gap. CDR1 and CDR2 (germline): SGHNT, YYREEE (reference sequence). The CDR3 contains 13 residues. DNA of the CDR3: TGTGCCAGCAGCTTGGAGAAAACCTACGAGCAGTACTTC. It specifies CASSLEKTYEQYF. Full variable domain (rest looked up from reference TRBV5-4 and TRBJ2-7): ETGVTQSPTHLIKTRGQQVTLRCSSQSGHNTVSWYQQALGQGPQFIFQYYREEENGRGNFPPRFSGLQFPNYSSELNVNALELDDSALYLCASSLEKTYEQYFGPGTRLTVT.

The chain joins TRBV15 to TRBJ2-5; tentative D call: TRBD2 (6 bases). Germline lookup yields CDR1 LNHNV and CDR2 YYDKDF (reference sequence). Trimming took off 0 bases at V and 5 bases at J, with 19 bases between the two ends. There are 17 residues in the CDR3. CDR3 sequence (DNA): TGTGCCACCAGCAGAGATTCCGCCGGACTAAGCGCGGAGACCCAGTACTTC. Encoded protein: CATSRDSAGLSAETQYF.

The gene calls are TRBV5-1 and TRBJ2-1, with D uncertain. Per the germline V gene, CDR1 is SGHRS and CDR2 is YFSETQ. Trimming stripped 1 base from V and 3 bases from J, with 14 bases between. This CDR3 comprises 16 residues. The CDR3 nucleotides read TGCGCCAGCAGCTTGCGCCCCCCAAACGGCTACAATGAGCAGTTCTTC. Translation: CASSLRPPNGYNEQFF.

The chain links TRBV5-8 to TRBJ1-4; no firm D call. V was cut by 5 bases and J by 5 bases, with 4 bases left in between. The length of the CDR3 is 11 residues. Germline CDR1 reads SGHTS; CDR2 reads YDEGEE. The CDR3 here is CASSRNEKLFF. The CDR3 region has the DNA TGTGCCAGCAGTCGGAATGAAAAACTGTTTTTT.

CDR3 in amino acids: CASSLWEGAYEQYF. The CDR3 DNA is TGTGCCAGCAGTTTATGGGAGGGTGCCTACGAGCAGTACTTC. The chain carries TRBV27 and TRBJ2-7; 7 nucleotides line up with TRBD2. Per the germline V gene, CDR1 is MNHEY and CDR2 is SMNVEV (reference sequence). Trimming cost V 1 base and J 2 bases; bases outside gene matches: 2. This CDR3 spans 14 amino acids.

This chain links TRBV6-5 with TRBJ2-7, with TRBD2 matching 10 bases. CDR1 and CDR2 (germline): MNHEY, SVGAGI. V lost 2 bases and J lost 5; bases outside the gene matches: 6. This CDR3 is built from 15 residues. The CDR3 reads CASSYSGRATDEQYF. In DNA form, the CDR3 reads TGTGCCAGCAGTTACAGCGGGAGGGCCACCGACGAGCAGTACTTC.

The chain is built from TRBV28 and TRBJ2-5; 12 nucleotides align to TRBD2. Germline V lookup: CDR1 MDHEN, CDR2 SYDVKM. The CDR3 is 16 amino acids. Trimming at V came to 8 bases and at J to 3 bases, leaving 10 bases not matched to a gene. The CDR3 spells CASRPRGLAGKETQYF. The CDR3 region has the DNA TGTGCCAGCCGTCCAAGAGGACTAGCGGGAAAAGAGACCCAGTACTTC.

The CDR3 region is CAWSGAPSNQPQHF. Here the CDR3 DNA reads TGTGCCTGGAGCGGGGCCCCGAGCAATCAGCCCCAGCATTTT. This chain links TRBV30 with TRBJ1-5, with D possibly being TRBD1 (5 bases). Trimming stripped 3 bases from V and 1 base from J, with 10 bases between. The V gene's germline CDR1 is GTSNPN and CDR2 SVGIG (reference sequence). The CDR3 has 14 residues.

The J gene is TRBJ2-5, the V gene TRBV11-3, with 13 bases identical to TRBD2. V was clipped by 7 bases and J by 7 bases; unmatched bases: 3. Germline CDR1 is SGHNT and CDR2 is YENEEA. CDR3 size: 13 residues. The CDR3 region is CASTWTSGRTQYF. CDR3 DNA: TGTGCCAGCACCTGGACTAGCGGGAGGACCCAGTACTTC.

The chain is built from TRBV11-3 and TRBJ2-3; D is undetermined. This CDR3 has 14 residues. V shed 5 bases and J shed 1 base, with 10 bases lying between them. Germline V gene sequence: CDR1 SGHNT, CDR2 YENEEA. In nucleotides, the CDR3 is TGTGCCAGCAGCCCTCGCGGACGCACAGATACGCAGTATTTT. It translates to CASSPRGRTDTQYF.

The CDR3 DNA reads TGCGCCAGCAGAAAACTGGTGCGGGAGGCTCTCAATGAGCAGTTCTTC. It yields the protein CASRKLVREALNEQFF. The genes are TRBV4-1 and TRBJ2-1, with 8 positions matching TRBD2. The germline CDR1 and CDR2 sequences are MGHRA and YSYEKL. This CDR3 has 16 residues. V shed 6 bases and J 6 bases; nucleotides not matched to a gene: 13.

The chain employs TRBV5-1 and TRBJ2-7; possibly TRBD2 for D (6 bases). Germline-derived CDR1 and CDR2 are SGHRS and YFSETQ. Trimming took 0 bases from V and 5 from J, leaving 12 bases between them. The CDR3 sequence is 14 residues long. The CDR3 bases are TGCGCCAGCAGCTTGGGTGCGGGATATGACGAGCAGTACTTC. This gives the protein CASSLGAGYDEQYF.

The CDR3 nucleotides are TGCGCCAGCAGCCAAGATCGCAGGGGGCACTATGGCTACACCTTC. As protein: CASSQDRRGHYGYTF. The rearrangement joins TRBV4-1 to TRBJ1-2; 8 positions match TRBD1. Germline V lookup: CDR1 MGHRA, CDR2 YSYEKL. Unmatched junction bases numbered 3, after V lost 0 bases and J lost 3 bases. The CDR3 is 15 amino acids.

V usage is TRBV28 and J usage is TRBJ2-5, with D possibly matching TRBD1 (7 bases). CDR1 MDHEN and CDR2 SYDVKM come from the germline V gene. V was shortened by 1 base and J by 7 bases, with 19 bases between the two germline ends. The CDR3 totals 16 residues. The CDR3 here is CASSLSVAGGGRTQYF. CDR3 nucleotide sequence: TGTGCCAGCAGTTTATCCGTTGCAGGGGGAGGAAGGACCCAGTACTTC.

The rearrangement links TRBV6-1 to TRBJ1-2; 8 nucleotides line up with TRBD1. Germline loops: CDR1 MNHNS, CDR2 SASEGT. CDR3 length equals 18 residues. V shed 3 bases, J shed 0 bases, and the junction held 12 bases outside the gene matches. The CDR3 loop reads CASSDPRRGQGTNYGYTF. As DNA, the CDR3 is TGTGCCAGCAGTGACCCGCGCCGCGGACAGGGCACTAACTATGGCTACACCTTC.

V is TRBV9 and J is TRBJ2-1; 7 bases are shared with TRBD1. With V trimmed by 3 bases and J by 3 bases, 6 bases remained unmatched. The V gene's germline CDR1 is SGDLS and CDR2 YYNGEE. The CDR3 spans 15 residues. For the CDR3, the DNA is TGTGCCAGCAGCGGCCATGACAGGGTCTACAATGAGCAGTTCTTC. Its translation is CASSGHDRVYNEQFF.

The chain joins TRBV7-2 to TRBJ1-5; D gene uncertain. Trimming pared 1 base from V and 6 bases from J, leaving 13 bases between. The germline CDR1 and CDR2 sequences are SGHTA and FQGNSA. There are 15 residues in the CDR3. CDR3 sequence (DNA): TGTGCCAGCAGCTTAGAGGCCAATTGTGGTCAGCCCCAGCATTTT. Amino acids: CASSLEANCGQPQHF. Filled out from reference TRBV7-2 and TRBJ1-5, the complete variable domain reads GAGVSQSPSNKVTEKGKDVELRCDPISGHTALYWYRQSLGQGLEFLIYFQGNSAPDKSGLPSDRFSAERTGGSVSTLTIQRTQQEDSAVYLCASSLEANCGQPQHFGDGTRLSIL.

This rearrangement joins TRBV30 to TRBJ2-5, with 7 bases fitting TRBD2. Germline V lookup: CDR1 GTSNPN, CDR2 SVGIG (reference sequence). The CDR3 runs to 15 residues. Germline trimming cut 5 bases from V and 5 bases from J; bases unmatched to any gene: 14. CDR3 in DNA: TGTGCCTGGGGCAACGGGGGAGGGCCACAGGAGACCCAGTACTTC. This codes for CAWGNGGGPQETQYF.

J is TRBJ2-5 and V is TRBV7-6; no reliable D call. Trimming stripped 4 bases from V and 1 base from J, with 7 bases between. The CDR3 is made up of 13 amino acids. CDR1 and CDR2 from the germline V gene are SGHVS and FNYEAQ. As DNA, the CDR3 is TGTGCCAGCAGCTCAACCTCCCAAGAGACCCAGTACTTC. The encoded protein is CASSSTSQETQYF.